This TCR beta chain originates from a study of blood T cell repertoires in COVID-19. Study summary: The analysed material was cDNA or gDNA that came from T cells, B-cell-depleted T cells, or PBMCs.

Participants reported their clinical history, and cohort assignment relied on those reports. Original handling: Quantification of nucleated cells was approximated via reference gene primer amplification. Generated by immunoSEQ multiplex PCR, the TCRdb table keeps only in-frame clones and is missing some. V, J and clone size derive from that table, while D and trimming were established from the DNA sequence. Of about 160,000 clones detected, 65% to 85% appear once; the ten largest clones hold about 5%. The CDR3 runs 13 residues. Trimming took 5 bases from V and 2 from J, leaving 9 bases between them. In germline, CDR1 is SGHTA, CDR2 FQGTGA.

Sequencing was done on a sample of PBMCs or T cells enriched from blood (not recorded which). V gene TRBV7-3 combines with J gene TRBJ1-1; tentatively, D is TRBD1 (5 bases). The clonotype originates from a woman between 35 and 50 years old with acute COVID-19. The CDR3 sequence: CASSRGHNTEAFF. In DNA form, the CDR3 reads TGTGCCAGCAGCAGAGGACACAACACTGAAGCTTTCTTT.